This passage covers 4 T cell receptor beta chains from one sample sequenced in a study of neurological immune-mediated disorders. TCRdb recomputed calls from the 5' RACE reads with MiXCR, one row per CDR3 protein. The table includes over 55,000 distinct CDR3 sequences, roughly 2.5% detected once. Sequences were obtained from PBMCs. The receptors derive from a man between 45 and 60 years old with multiple sclerosis.

This clonotype was seen at least ten times. The rearrangement links TRBV5-1 to TRBJ2-2; possibly TRBD1 or TRBD2 for D (5 bases each). With 3 bases removed from V and 2 bases from J, the gap between germline ends came to 11 bases. The germline V gene encodes CDR1 SGHRS and CDR2 YFSETQ. The CDR3 loop spans 15 amino acids. The CDR3 coding sequence is TGCGCCAGCAGCTACACGGGGCTAAACACCGGGGAGCTGTTTTTT. Translating gives CASSYTGLNTGELFF.

This clonotype was detected ten times or more. The V gene is TRBV7-2, the J gene TRBJ2-5, with 8 bases fitting TRBD2. The germline gives CDR1 SGHTA, CDR2 FQGNSA. The CDR3 runs 15 residues. The trim removed 3 bases at V and 2 bases at J, leaving 5 bases unmatched. This CDR3 is CASSLASGLQETQYF. CDR3 nucleotide sequence: TGTGCCAGCAGCTTGGCTAGCGGGTTACAAGAGACCCAGTACTTC.

This clonotype was seen repeatedly, ten times or more. This chain joins TRBV11-2 and TRBJ1-2; D not resolved. CDR1 is SGHAT and CDR2 is FQNNGV in the germline V gene. V lost 5 bases to trimming and J lost 4 bases, with 14 bases between them. CDR3 size: 14 residues. CDR3 DNA: TGTGCCAGCAGCCAGACCGCCGGGCTCTATGGCTACACCTTC. The encoded protein is CASSQTAGLYGYTF. The variable domain in full, with the rest retrieved from reference TRBV11-2 and TRBJ1-2, is EAGVAQSPRYKIIEKRQSVAFWCNPISGHATLYWYQQILGQGPKLLIQFQNNGVVDDSQLPKDRFSAERLKGVDSTLKIQPAKLEDSAVYLCASSQTAGLYGYTFGSGTRLTVV.

This clonotype was recorded many times. J is TRBJ1-2 and V is TRBV4-3, with D tentatively TRBD1 (5 bases). Germline CDR1 reads LGHNA; CDR2 reads YSLEER. V was cut by 4 bases and J by 7 bases, with 13 bases left in between. The CDR3 runs to 13 residues. DNA of the CDR3: TGCGCCAGCAGCCGGGGCGCAGGGCTTGGCTACACCTTC. Translated: CASSRGAGLGYTF.